A single TCR beta chain is shown here with its context. Its antigen is not identified. The sample is drawn from a study of cytomegalovirus exposure and HLA in healthy donors. Study context: Earlier results showed 120 million or so unique TCR beta sequences derived from roughly 200 million T cells.

General study points: After further analysis at a later stage, 16,951 TCR beta sequences were associated with HLA alleles at 0.05 false discovery rate. A reported reduction in N-insertions relative to the approximately 640-donor mean was seen in an Asian-associated ancestry cluster in a later analysis.

The primer mix had 60 Vbeta and 13 Jbeta primers. Libraries were prepared by immunoSEQ multiplex PCR; TCRdb keeps only in-frame clonotypes and omits some of them. Of 150,000 to 200,000 clones in the sample, about 79% were seen once. Material for sequencing was PBMCs. The TCR was taken from a woman aged 45-65 years in good health and CMV-seropositive.

The CDR3 loop is CASRLGQNYGYTF. CDR3 DNA: TGTGCCAGCAGACTGGGACAGAACTATGGCTACACCTTC. The chain uses TRBV28 and TRBJ1-2; 7 nucleotides match TRBD1. The CDR3 contains 13 residues. The V gene end was trimmed by 6 bases and the J gene end by 2 bases; junction bases not matched to a gene: 3. CDR1 MDHEN and CDR2 SYDVKM come from the germline V gene.